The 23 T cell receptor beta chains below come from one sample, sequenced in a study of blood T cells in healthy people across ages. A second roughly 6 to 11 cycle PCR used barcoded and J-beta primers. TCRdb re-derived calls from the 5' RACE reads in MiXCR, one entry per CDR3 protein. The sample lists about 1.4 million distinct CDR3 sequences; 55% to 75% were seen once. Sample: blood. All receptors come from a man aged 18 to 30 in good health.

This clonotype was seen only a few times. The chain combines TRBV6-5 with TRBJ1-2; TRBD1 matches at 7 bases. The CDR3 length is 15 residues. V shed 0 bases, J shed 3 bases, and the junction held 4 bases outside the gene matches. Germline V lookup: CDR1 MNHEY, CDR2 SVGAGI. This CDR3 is CASSYSVGTDYGYTF. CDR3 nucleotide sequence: TGTGCCAGCAGTTACTCTGTGGGGACAGACTATGGCTACACCTTC.

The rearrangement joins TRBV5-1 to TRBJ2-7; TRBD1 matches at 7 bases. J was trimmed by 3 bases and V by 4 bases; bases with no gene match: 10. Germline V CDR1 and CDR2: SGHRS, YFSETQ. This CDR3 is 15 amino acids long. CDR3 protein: CASSVEAYRGYEQYF. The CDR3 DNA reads TGCGCCAGCAGCGTCGAGGCTTACAGGGGCTACGAGCAGTACTTC. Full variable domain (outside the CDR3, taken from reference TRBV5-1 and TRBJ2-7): KAGVTQTPRYLIKTRGQQVTLSCSPISGHRSVSWYQQTPGQGLQFLFEYFSETQRNKGNFPGRFSGRQFSNSRSEMNVSTLELGDSALYLCASSVEAYRGYEQYFGPGTRLTVT.

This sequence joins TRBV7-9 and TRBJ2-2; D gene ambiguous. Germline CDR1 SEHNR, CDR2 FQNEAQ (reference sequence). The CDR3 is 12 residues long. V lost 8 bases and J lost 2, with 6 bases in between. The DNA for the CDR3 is TGTGCCAGCCTCCAAAACACCGGGGAGCTGTTTTTT. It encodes CASLQNTGELFF.

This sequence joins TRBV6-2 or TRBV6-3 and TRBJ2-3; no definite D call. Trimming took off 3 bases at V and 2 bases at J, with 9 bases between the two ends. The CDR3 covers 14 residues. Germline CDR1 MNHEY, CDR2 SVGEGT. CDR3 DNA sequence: TGTGCCAGCAGTTATAAGCAGTCCACAGATACGCAGTATTTT. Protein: CASSYKQSTDTQYF.

The CDR3 coding sequence is TGTGCCAGCAGCACCGCGGGACTTTCTTACGAGCAGTACTTC. It encodes CASSTAGLSYEQYF. V usage is TRBV7-2 and J usage is TRBJ2-7, with a possible D match to TRBD2 (6 bases). The V gene lost 5 bases and the J gene lost 4 bases, with 15 bases spanning the gap. The CDR3 loop spans 14 amino acids. Germline values: CDR1 SGHTA, CDR2 FQGNSA.

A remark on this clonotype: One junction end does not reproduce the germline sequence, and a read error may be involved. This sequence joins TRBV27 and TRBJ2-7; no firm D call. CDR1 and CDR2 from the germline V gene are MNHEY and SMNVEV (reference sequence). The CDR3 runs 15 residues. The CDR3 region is CAGSYSSDITYEQYF. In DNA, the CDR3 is TGTGCCGGCAGTTACTCCAGTGACATCACCTACGAGCAGTACTTC.

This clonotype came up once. The CDR3 spells CASSLHLSGGELFF. CDR3 coding DNA: TGTGCCAGCAGCCTCCATCTGAGTGGCGGGGAGCTGTTTTTT. This chain connects TRBV6-5 to TRBJ2-2; D is unclear. The CDR3 loop spans 14 amino acids. From germline, CDR1 is MNHEY and CDR2 SVGAGI. Trimming left V 6 bases short and J 7 bases short, with 15 bases between.

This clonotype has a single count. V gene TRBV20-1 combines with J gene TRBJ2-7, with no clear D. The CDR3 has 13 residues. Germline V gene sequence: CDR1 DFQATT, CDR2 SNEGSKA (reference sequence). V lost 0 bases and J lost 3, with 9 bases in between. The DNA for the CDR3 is TGCAGTGCTAGAGATCGTGAAGACTACGAGCAGTACTTC. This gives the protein CSARDREDYEQYF.

The CDR3 region has the DNA TGTGCCAGCAGTGATACGCATGGTGGGGGATATAGCAATCAGCCCCAGCATTTT. Its translation is CASSDTHGGGYSNQPQHF. The J gene is TRBJ1-5, the V gene TRBV2; perhaps TRBD1 as D (5 bases). The CDR3 is made up of 18 amino acids. Trimming took 3 bases from V and 0 from J, leaving 18 bases between them. Germline loops: CDR1 SNHLY, CDR2 FYNNEI.

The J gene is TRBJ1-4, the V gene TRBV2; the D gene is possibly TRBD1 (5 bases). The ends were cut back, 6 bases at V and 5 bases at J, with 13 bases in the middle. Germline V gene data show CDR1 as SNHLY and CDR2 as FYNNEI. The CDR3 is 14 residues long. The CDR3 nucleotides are TGTGCCAGCAGCGGGGACGGAGAAAATGAAAAACTGTTTTTT. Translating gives CASSGDGENEKLFF.

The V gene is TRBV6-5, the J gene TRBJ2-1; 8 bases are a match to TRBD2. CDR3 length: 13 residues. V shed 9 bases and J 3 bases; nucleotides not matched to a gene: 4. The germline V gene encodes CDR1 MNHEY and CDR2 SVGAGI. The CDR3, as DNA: TGTGCCAGTAAGCGGGAGAGCTACAATGAGCAGTTCTTC. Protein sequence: CASKRESYNEQFF.

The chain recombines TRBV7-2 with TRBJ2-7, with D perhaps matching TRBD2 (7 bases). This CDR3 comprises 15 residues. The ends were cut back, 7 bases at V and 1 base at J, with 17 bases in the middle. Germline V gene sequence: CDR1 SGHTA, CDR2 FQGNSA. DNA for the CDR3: TGTGCCAGCAACTATAGGGGAGGGGGATCCTACGAGCAGTACTTC. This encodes CASNYRGGGSYEQYF.

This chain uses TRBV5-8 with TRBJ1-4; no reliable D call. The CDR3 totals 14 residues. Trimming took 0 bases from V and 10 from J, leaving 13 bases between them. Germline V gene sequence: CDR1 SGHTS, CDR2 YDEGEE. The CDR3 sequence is CASSLAIGSGKLFF. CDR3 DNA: TGTGCCAGCAGCTTGGCCATAGGTAGTGGAAAACTGTTTTTT.

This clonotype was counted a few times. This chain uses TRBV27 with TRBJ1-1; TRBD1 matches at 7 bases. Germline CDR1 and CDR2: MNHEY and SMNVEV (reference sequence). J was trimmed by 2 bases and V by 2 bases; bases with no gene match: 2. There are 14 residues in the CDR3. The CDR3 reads CASSLGTDNTEAFF. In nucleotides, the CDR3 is TGTGCCAGCAGTTTAGGGACAGATAACACTGAAGCTTTCTTT.

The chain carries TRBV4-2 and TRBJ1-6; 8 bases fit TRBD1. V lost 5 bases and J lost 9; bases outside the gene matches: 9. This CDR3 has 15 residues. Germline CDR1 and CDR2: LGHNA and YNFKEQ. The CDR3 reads CASSTRTGLSSPLHF. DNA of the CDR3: TGTGCCAGCAGCACCCGGACAGGGCTGAGTTCACCCCTCCACTTT.

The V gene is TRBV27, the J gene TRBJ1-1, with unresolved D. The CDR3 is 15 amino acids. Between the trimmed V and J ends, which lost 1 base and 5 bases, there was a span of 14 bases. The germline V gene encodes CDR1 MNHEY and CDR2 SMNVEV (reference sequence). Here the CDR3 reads CASSLFGSLGTEAFF. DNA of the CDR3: TGTGCCAGCAGTTTATTTGGTTCCTTAGGGACTGAAGCTTTCTTT.

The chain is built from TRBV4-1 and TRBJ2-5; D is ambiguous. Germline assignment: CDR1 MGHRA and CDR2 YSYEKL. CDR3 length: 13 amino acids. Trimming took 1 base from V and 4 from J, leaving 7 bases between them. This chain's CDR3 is CASSQVGLETQYF. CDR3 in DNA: TGCGCCAGCAGCCAAGTAGGTCTAGAGACCCAGTACTTC.

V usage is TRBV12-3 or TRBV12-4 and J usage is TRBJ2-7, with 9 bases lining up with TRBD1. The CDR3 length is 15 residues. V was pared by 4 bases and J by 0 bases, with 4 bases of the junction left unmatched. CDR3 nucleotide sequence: TGTGCCAGCAGTTCGGGACAGGGCGTCTCCTACGAGCAGTACTTC. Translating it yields CASSSGQGVSYEQYF.

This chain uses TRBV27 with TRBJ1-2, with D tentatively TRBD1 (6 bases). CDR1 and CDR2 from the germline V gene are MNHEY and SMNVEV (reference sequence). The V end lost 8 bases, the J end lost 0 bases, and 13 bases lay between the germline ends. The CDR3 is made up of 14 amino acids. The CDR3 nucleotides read TGTGCCAGCGGGGTCGGGGGGCCTAACTATGGCTACACCTTC. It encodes CASGVGGPNYGYTF.

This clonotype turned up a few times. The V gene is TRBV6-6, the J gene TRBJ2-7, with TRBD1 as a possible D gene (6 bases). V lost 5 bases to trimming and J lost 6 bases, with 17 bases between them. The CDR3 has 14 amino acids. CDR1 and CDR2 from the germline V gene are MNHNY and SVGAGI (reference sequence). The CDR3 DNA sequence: TGTGCCAGCAGTGTCAACGGTGGGGGCGGCGAGCAGTACTTC. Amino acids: CASSVNGGGGEQYF.

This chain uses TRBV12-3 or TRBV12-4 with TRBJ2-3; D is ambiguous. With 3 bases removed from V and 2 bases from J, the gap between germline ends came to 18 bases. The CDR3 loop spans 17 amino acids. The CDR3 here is CASSFSPSPVTTDTQYF. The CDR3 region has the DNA TGTGCCAGCAGTTTTTCGCCGTCCCCAGTGACCACAGATACGCAGTATTTT.

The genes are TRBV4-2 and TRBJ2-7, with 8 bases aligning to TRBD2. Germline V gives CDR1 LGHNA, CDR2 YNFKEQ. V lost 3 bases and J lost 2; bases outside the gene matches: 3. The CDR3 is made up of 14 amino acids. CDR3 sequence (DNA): TGTGCCAGCAGCCATGGGCGGGGGGCCTACGAGCAGTACTTC. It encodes CASSHGRGAYEQYF.

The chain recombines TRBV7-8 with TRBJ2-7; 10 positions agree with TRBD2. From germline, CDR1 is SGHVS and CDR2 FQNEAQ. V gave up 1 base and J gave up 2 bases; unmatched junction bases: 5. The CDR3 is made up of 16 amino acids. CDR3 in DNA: TGTGCCAGCAGCTTAGTTCCGGGACTAGCGCCCTACGAGCAGTACTTC. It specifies CASSLVPGLAPYEQYF. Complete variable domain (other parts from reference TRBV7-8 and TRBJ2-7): GAGVSQSPRYKVAKRGQDVALRCDPISGHVSLFWYQQALGQGPEFLTYFQNEAQLDKSGLPSDRFFAERPEGSVSTLKIQRTQQEDSAVYLCASSLVPGLAPYEQYFGPGTRLTVT.